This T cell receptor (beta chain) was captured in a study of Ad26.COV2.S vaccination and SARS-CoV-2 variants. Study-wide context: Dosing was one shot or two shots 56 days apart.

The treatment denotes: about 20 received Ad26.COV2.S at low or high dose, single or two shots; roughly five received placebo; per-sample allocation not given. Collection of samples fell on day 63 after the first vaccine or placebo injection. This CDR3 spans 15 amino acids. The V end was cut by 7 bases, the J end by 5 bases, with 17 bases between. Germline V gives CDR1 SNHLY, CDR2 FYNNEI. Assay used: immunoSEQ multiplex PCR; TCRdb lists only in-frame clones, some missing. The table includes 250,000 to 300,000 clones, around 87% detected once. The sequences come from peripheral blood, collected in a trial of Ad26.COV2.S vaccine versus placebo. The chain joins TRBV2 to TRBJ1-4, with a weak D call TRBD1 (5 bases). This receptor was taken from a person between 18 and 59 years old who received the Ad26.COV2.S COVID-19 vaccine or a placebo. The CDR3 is CASTSLGTANEKLFF. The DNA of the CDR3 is TGTGCCAGCACTTCTCTGGGGACTGCAAATGAAAAACTGTTTTTT.